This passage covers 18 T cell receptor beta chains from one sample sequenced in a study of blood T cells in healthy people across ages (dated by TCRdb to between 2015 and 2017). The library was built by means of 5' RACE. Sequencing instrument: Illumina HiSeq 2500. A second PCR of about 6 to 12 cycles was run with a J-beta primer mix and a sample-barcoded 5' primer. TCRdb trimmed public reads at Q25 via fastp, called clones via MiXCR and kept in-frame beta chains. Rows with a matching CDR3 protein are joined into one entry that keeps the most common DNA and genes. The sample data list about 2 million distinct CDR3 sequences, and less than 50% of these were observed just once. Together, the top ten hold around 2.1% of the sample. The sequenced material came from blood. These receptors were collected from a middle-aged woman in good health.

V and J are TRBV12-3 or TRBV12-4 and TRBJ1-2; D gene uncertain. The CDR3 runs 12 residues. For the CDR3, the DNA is TGTGTCAGAATTTGGGCTAACTATGGCTACACCTTC. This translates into CVRIWANYGYTF.

In DNA form, the CDR3 reads TGTGCCAGCAGATTGGGAGGACTAGCGGGGCAAAAAGAGACCCAGTACTTC. Its translation: CASRLGGLAGQKETQYF. The chain recombines TRBV7-2 with TRBJ2-5; 12 bases are shared with TRBD2. V was clipped by 6 bases and J by 3 bases; unmatched bases: 11. The CDR3 runs 17 residues. Germline-derived CDR1 and CDR2 are SGHTA and FQGNSA.

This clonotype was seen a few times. CDR3 nucleotide sequence: TGTGCCAGCAGTCTTACAGGTTCAGTCACAGATACGCAGTATTTT. Translating gives CASSLTGSVTDTQYF. The V and J genes are TRBV25-1 and TRBJ2-3; TRBD1 might be the D (5 bases). V was shortened by 5 bases and J by 2 bases, with 14 bases between the two germline ends. Germline assignment: CDR1 MGHDK and CDR2 SYGVNS. CDR3 length equals 15 residues.

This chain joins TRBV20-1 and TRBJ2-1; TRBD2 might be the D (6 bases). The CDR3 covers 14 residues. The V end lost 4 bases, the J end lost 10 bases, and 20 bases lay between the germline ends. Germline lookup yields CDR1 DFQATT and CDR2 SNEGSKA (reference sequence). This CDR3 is CSAKGRTKSYEQFF. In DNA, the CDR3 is TGCAGTGCTAAAGGGAGGACGAAGTCCTACGAGCAGTTCTTC.

CDR3 DNA sequence: TGCAGTGCTAGTAGCACGTCTAACTATGGCTACACCTTC. This encodes CSASSTSNYGYTF. The rearrangement links TRBV20-1 to TRBJ1-2; D call uncertain. Trimming pared 3 bases from V and 0 bases from J, leaving 8 bases between. This CDR3 contains 13 residues. Germline V CDR1 and CDR2: DFQATT, SNEGSKA (reference sequence).

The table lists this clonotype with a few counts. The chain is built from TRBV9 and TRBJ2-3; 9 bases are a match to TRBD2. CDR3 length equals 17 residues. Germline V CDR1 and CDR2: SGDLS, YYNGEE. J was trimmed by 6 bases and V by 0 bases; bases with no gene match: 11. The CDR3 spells CASSVDLAGGLQDTQYF. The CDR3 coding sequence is TGTGCCAGCAGCGTAGACCTGGCGGGGGGGCTACAGGATACGCAGTATTTT.

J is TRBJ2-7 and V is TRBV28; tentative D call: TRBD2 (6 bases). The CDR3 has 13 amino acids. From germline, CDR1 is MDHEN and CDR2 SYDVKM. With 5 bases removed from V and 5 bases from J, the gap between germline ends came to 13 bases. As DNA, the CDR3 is TGTGCCAGCAGTCCCATGGGACTCAACGAGCAGTACTTC. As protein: CASSPMGLNEQYF.

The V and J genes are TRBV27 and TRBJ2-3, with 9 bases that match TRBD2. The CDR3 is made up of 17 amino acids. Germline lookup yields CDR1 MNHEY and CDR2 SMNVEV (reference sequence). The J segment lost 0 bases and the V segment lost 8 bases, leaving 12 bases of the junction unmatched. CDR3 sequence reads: CASSHPSGVFSTDTQYF. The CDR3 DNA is TGTGCCAGCTCCCACCCTAGCGGGGTGTTCAGCACAGATACGCAGTATTTT.

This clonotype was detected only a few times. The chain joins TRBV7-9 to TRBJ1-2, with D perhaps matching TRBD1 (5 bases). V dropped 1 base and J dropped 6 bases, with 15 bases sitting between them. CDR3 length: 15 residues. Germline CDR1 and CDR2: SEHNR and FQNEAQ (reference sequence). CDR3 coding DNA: TGTGCCAGCAGCTTAGTGGGAGCAGGGAAGGATGGCTACACCTTC. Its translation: CASSLVGAGKDGYTF.

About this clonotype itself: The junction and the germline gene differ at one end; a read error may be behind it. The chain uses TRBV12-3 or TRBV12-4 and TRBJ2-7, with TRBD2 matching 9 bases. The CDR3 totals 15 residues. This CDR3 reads CASRLGLAIYHEQYF. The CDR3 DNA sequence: TGTGCCAGCAGGTTAGGACTAGCGATATACCATGAGCAGTACTTC.

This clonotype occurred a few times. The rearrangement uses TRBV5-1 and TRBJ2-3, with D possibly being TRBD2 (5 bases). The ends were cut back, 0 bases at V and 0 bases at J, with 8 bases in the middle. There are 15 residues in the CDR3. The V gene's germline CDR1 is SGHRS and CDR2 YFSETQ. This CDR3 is CASSLGEPSTDTQYF. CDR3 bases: TGCGCCAGCAGCTTGGGGGAGCCTAGCACAGATACGCAGTATTTT.

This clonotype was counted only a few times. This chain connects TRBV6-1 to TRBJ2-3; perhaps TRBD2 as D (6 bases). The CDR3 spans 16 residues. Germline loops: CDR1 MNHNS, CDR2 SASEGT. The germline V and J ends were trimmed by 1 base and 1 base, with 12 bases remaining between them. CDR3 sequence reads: CASSEGVGGGTDTQYF. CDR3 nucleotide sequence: TGTGCCAGCAGTGAAGGGGTGGGCGGGGGCACAGATACGCAGTATTTT.

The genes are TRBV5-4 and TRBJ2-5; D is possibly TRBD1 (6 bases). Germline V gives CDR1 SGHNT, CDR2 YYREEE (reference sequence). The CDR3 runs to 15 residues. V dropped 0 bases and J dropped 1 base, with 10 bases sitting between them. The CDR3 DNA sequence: TGTGCCAGCAGCTTGGTTTGGGACACCCAAGAGACCCAGTACTTC. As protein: CASSLVWDTQETQYF.

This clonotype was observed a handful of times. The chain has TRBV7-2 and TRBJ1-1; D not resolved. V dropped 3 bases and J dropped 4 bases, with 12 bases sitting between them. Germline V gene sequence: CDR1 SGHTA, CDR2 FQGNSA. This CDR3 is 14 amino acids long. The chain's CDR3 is CASSLGFSTTEAFF. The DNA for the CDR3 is TGTGCCAGCAGCTTGGGCTTCTCCACCACTGAAGCTTTCTTT. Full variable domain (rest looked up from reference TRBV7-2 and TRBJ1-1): GAGVSQSPSNKVTEKGKDVELRCDPISGHTALYWYRQSLGQGLEFLIYFQGNSAPDKSGLPSDRFSAERTGGSVSTLTIQRTQQEDSAVYLCASSLGFSTTEAFFGQGTRLTVV.

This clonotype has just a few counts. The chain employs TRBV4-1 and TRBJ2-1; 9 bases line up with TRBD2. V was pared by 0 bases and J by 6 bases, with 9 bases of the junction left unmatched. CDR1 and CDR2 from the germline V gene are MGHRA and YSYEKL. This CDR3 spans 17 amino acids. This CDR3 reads CASSQDQERGVTNEQFF. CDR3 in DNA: TGCGCCAGCAGCCAAGATCAAGAGCGGGGGGTCACCAATGAGCAGTTCTTC.

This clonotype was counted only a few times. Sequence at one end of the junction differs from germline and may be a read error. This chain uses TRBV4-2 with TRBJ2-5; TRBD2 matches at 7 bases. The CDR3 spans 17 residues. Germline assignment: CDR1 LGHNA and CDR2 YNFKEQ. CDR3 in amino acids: CASSQGPKAGSKEPQYF. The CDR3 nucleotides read TGTGCCAGCAGCCAAGGGCCCAAAGCGGGGTCTAAAGAGCCCCAGTACTTC.

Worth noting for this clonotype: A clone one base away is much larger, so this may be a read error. This CDR3 is CSATWGSYEQYF. Here the CDR3 DNA reads TGCAGTGCTACATGGGGCTCCTACGAGCAGTACTTC. The gene calls are TRBV20-1 and TRBJ2-7; no reliable D call. Trimming left V 4 bases short and J 0 bases short, with 7 bases between. Germline CDR1 DFQATT, CDR2 SNEGSKA (reference sequence). The CDR3 contains 12 residues.

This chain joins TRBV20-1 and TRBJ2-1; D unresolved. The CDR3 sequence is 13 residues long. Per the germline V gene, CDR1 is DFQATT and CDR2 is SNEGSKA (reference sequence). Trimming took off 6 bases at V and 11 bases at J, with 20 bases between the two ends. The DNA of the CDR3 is TGCAGTGCGATGAACCCCGACTCGCTGAAGCAGTTCTTC. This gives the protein CSAMNPDSLKQFF.